A single sample gave rise to the 6 T cell receptor beta chains below, sequenced in a study of blood T cell repertoires in COVID-19. The protocol was immunoSEQ multiplex PCR, while the TCRdb copy is restricted to in-frame clones and leaves out a portion. The data contain some 290,000 clones, nearly 90% of them singletons. The material sequenced was peripheral blood. All receptors derive from a woman aged 40 to 50 with COVID-19, enrolled during active disease.

The CDR3 region has the DNA TGCGCCAGCAGCTTGGGGTTGACAGACTACAATGAGCAGTTCTTC. As protein: CASSLGLTDYNEQFF. This rearrangement joins TRBV5-1 to TRBJ2-1; weak D call: TRBD1 (5 bases). Trimming shortened V by 0 bases and J by 3 bases, and 10 bases separated the two germline ends. Germline loops: CDR1 SGHRS, CDR2 YFSETQ. The CDR3 has 15 amino acids.

V is TRBV10-3 and J is TRBJ1-4; 7 bases agree with TRBD1. The CDR3 has 16 amino acids. The junction had 8 bases not matched to a gene; V was cut back by 0 bases and J by 7 bases. From germline, CDR1 is ENHRY and CDR2 SYGVKD. The CDR3 loop is CAISESWGQIFEKLFF. CDR3 in DNA: TGTGCCATCAGTGAGTCTTGGGGACAGATATTTGAAAAACTGTTTTTT.

The genes are TRBV6-2 or TRBV6-3 and TRBJ1-1; the D gene is possibly TRBD1 (6 bases). Germline-derived CDR1 and CDR2 are MNHEY and SVGEGT. This CDR3 comprises 12 residues. Trimming removed 5 bases at V and 4 bases at J, with 8 bases between. The CDR3 DNA reads as TGTGCCAGCAGTAAACAGGGCACTGAAGCTTTCTTT. This translates into CASSKQGTEAFF.

CDR3 amino acids: CASSLSREAGGFTDTQYF. CDR3 coding DNA: TGTGCCAGCAGCTTATCAAGGGAAGCGGGGGGCTTCACAGATACGCAGTATTTT. The chain employs TRBV11-2 and TRBJ2-3; 9 bases match TRBD2. The V gene's germline CDR1 is SGHAT and CDR2 FQNNGV. This CDR3 region has 18 residues. The junction had 11 bases not matched to a gene; V was cut back by 2 bases and J by 2 bases. The variable domain in full, completed from reference TRBV11-2 and TRBJ2-3, reads EAGVAQSPRYKIIEKRQSVAFWCNPISGHATLYWYQQILGQGPKLLIQFQNNGVVDDSQLPKDRFSAERLKGVDSTLKIQPAKLEDSAVYLCASSLSREAGGFTDTQYFGPGTRLTVL.

This chain links TRBV15 with TRBJ2-7, with 12 bases fitting TRBD2. Germline assignment: CDR1 LNHNV and CDR2 YYDKDF (reference sequence). CDR3 length equals 17 residues. V was pared by 0 bases and J by 4 bases, with 7 bases of the junction left unmatched. The CDR3 nucleotides are TGTGCCACCAGCAGAGATAGGGGGACTAGCGGGCCATACGAGCAGTACTTC. Translated, it gives CATSRDRGTSGPYEQYF.

This chain links TRBV7-9 with TRBJ2-7; maybe TRBD1 (6 bases). The CDR3 contains 14 residues. CDR1 is SEHNR and CDR2 is FQNEAQ in the germline V gene (reference sequence). The germline V and J ends were trimmed by 1 base and 3 bases, with 10 bases remaining between them. Here the CDR3 reads CASSLVGTHYEQYF. CDR3 DNA: TGTGCCAGCAGCTTAGTCGGGACACACTACGAGCAGTACTTC.